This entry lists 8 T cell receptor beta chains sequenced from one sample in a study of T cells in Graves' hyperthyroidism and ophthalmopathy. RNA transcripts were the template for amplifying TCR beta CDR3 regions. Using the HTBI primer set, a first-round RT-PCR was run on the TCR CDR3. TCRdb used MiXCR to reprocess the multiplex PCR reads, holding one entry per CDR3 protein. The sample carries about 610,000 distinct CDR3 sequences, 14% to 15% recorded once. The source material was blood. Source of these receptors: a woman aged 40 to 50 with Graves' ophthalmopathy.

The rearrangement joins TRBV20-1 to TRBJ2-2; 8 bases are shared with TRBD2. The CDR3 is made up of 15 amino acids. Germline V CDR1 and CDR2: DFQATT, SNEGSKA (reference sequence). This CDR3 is CSGNPSGSPTGELFF. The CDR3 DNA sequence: TGCAGCGGGAACCCGAGCGGGAGCCCCACCGGGGAGCTGTTTTTT.

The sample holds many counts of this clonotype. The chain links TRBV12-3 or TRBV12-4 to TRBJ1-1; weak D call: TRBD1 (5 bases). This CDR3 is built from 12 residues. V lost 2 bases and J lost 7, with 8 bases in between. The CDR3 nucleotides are TGTGCCAGCAGTTTAATCAGGGTTGAAGCTTTCTTT. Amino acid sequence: CASSLIRVEAFF.

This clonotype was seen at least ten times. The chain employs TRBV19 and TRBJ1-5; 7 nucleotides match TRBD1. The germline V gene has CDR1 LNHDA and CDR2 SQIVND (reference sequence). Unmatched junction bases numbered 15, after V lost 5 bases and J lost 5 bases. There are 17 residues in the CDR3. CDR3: CASSVHPGQLIDQPQHF. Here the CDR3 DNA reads TGTGCCAGTAGTGTCCATCCGGGACAGTTGATTGATCAGCCCCAGCATTTT.

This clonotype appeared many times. CDR3 residues: CASITSGGNYGYTF. Here the CDR3 DNA reads TGTGCCAGCATCACCTCGGGGGGCAACTATGGCTACACCTTC. This chain connects TRBV6-1 to TRBJ1-2, with D possibly being TRBD1 (6 bases). Trimming removed 7 bases at V and 2 bases at J, with 14 bases between. CDR1 is MNHNS and CDR2 is SASEGT in the germline V gene. CDR3 size: 14 residues.

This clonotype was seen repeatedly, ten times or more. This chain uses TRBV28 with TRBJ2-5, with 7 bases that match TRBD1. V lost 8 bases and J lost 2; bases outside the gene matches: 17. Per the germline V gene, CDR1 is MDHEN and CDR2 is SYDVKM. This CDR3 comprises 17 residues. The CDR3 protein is CASRPAGGLRGQETQYF. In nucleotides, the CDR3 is TGTGCCAGCCGACCGGCAGGGGGTCTCCGAGGGCAAGAGACCCAGTACTTC.

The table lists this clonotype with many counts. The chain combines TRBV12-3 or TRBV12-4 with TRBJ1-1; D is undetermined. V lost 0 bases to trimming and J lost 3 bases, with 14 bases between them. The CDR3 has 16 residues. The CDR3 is CASSLAPDGGDTEAFF. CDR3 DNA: TGTGCCAGCAGTTTAGCCCCGGACGGCGGGGACACTGAAGCTTTCTTT.

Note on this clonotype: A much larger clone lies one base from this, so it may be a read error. CDR3 sequence reads: CIAEEWASGRKSLFYEQYF. CDR3 bases: TGCATTGCCGAGGAATGGGCTAGCGGGAGAAAGAGCCTATTCTACGAGCAGTACTTC. The gene calls are TRBV20-1 and TRBJ2-7; 10 bases align to TRBD2. The CDR3 loop spans 19 amino acids. Germline loops: CDR1 DFQATT, CDR2 SNEGSKA (reference sequence).

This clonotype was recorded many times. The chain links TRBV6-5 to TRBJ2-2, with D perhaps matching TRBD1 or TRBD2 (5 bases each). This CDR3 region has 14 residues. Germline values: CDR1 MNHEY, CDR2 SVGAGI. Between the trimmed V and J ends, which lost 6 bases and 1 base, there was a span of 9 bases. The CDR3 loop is CASRRDGNTGELFF. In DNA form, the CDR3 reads TGTGCCAGCAGGAGGGACGGGAACACCGGGGAGCTGTTTTTT.